The following is a T cell receptor (beta chain) sequence with its context. This sample was included in a study of blood T cell repertoires in COVID-19. Study information: The United States, Italy and Spain were the sources of the acute and convalescent COVID-19 samples. In each case, the material was cDNA or gDNA derived from T cells, B-cell-depleted T cells, or PBMCs.

The Seattle site enrolled patients during active infection and followed them longitudinally. This CDR3 spans 16 amino acids. V lost 2 bases to trimming and J lost 4 bases, with 17 bases between them. The V gene's germline CDR1 is KGHSH and CDR2 LQKENI. Source study methods: Reference gene primer amplification gave nucleated cell count estimates. Profiled with immunoSEQ multiplex PCR; TCRdb holds only in-frame clones, not every one. V and J calls and clone size are given by that table; D and trimming were obtained from the DNA. Of 410,000 or so clones listed, over 75% are singletons. The receptor comes from a woman between 40 and 50 years old with COVID-19, enrolled during active disease. This chain links TRBV18 with TRBJ1-2; possibly TRBD1 for D (6 bases). Material: peripheral blood. The chain's CDR3 is CASSPATGGNTYGYTF. For the CDR3, the DNA is TGTGCCAGCTCACCAGCAACGGGGGGCAACACCTATGGCTACACCTTC.